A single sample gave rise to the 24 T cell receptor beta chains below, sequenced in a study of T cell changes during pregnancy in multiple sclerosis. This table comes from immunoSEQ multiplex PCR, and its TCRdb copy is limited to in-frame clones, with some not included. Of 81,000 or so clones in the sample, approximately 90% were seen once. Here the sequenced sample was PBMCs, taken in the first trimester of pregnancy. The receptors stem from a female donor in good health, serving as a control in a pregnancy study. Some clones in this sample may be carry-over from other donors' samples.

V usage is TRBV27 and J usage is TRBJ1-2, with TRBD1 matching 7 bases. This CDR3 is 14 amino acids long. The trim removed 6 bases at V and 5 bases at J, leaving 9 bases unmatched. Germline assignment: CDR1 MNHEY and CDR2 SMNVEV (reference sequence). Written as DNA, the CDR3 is TGTGCCAGCAGGTTTACAGGGGTAGGGTATGGCTACACCTTC. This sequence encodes CASRFTGVGYGYTF.

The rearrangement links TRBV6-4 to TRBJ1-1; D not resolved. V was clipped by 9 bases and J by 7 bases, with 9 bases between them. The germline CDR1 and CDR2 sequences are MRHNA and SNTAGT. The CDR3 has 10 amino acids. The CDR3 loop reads CARVGSEAFF. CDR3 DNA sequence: TGTGCCAGGGTGGGCAGTGAAGCTTTCTTT.

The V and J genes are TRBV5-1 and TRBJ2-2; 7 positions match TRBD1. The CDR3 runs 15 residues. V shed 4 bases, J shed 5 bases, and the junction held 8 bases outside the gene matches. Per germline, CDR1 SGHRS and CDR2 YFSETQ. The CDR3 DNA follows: TGCGCCAGCAGCCCCGACAGGGTTGGGACCGGGGAGCTGTTTTTT. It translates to CASSPDRVGTGELFF.

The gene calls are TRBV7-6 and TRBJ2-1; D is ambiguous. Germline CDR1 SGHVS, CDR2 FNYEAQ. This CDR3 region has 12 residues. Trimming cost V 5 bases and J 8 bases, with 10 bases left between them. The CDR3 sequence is CASSTLADEQFF. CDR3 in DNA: TGTGCCAGCAGCACCCTGGCCGATGAGCAGTTCTTC.

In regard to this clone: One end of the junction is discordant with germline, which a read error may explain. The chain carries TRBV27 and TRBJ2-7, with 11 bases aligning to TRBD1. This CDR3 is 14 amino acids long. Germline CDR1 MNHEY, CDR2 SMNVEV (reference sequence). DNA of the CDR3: TGTGTCAGCAGTCGGACAGGGGGCAGGTACGAGCAGTACTTC. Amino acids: CVSSRTGGRYEQYF.

This chain's CDR3 is CASSQEKGNQPQHF. DNA for the CDR3: TGCGCCAGCAGCCAAGAAAAGGGGAATCAGCCCCAGCATTTT. The chain recombines TRBV4-3 with TRBJ1-5; perhaps TRBD1 as D (5 bases). CDR1 and CDR2 from the germline V gene are LGHNA and YSLEER. V was shortened by 0 bases and J by 4 bases, with 7 bases between the two germline ends. The CDR3 length is 14 residues.

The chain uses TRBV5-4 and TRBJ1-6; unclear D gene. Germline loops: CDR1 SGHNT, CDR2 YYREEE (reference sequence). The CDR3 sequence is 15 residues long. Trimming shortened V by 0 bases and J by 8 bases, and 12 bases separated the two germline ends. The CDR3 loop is CASSLAGRNDSPLHF. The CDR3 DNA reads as TGTGCCAGCAGCTTGGCCGGCAGGAACGATTCACCCCTCCACTTT.

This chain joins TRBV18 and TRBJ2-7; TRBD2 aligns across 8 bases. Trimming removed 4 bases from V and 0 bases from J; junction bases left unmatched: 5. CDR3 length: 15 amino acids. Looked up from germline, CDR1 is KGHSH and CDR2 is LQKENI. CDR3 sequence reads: CASSLLAGGSYEQYF. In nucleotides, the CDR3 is TGTGCCAGCTCACTCCTAGCGGGTGGCTCCTACGAGCAGTACTTC.

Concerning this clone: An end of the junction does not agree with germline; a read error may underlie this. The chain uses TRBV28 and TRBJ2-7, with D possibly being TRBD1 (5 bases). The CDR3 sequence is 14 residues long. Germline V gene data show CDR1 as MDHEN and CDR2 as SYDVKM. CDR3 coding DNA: TGTGCCAGCCAGGATCGGACAACCTCCTCCGAGCAGTACTTC. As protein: CASQDRTTSSEQYF.

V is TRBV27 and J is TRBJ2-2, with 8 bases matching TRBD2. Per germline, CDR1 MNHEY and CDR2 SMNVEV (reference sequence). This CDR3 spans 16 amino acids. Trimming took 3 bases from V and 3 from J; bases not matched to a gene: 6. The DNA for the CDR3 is TGTGCCAGCAGTTTTCGGGGGGGGGCGTACACCGGGGAGCTGTTTTTT. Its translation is CASSFRGGAYTGELFF.

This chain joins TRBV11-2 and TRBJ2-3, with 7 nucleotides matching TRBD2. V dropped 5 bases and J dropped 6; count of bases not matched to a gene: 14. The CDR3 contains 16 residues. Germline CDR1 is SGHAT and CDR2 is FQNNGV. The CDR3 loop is CASSGAWTRHPDTQYF. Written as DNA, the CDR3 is TGTGCCAGCAGCGGGGCATGGACTAGGCACCCGGATACGCAGTATTTT.

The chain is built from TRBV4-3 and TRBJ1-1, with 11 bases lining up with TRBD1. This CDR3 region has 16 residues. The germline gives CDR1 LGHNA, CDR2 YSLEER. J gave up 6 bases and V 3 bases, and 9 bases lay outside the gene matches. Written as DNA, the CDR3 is TGCGCCAGCAGCCAGACCGGGACAGGGGGATTTGCTGAAGCTTTCTTT. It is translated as CASSQTGTGGFAEAFF.

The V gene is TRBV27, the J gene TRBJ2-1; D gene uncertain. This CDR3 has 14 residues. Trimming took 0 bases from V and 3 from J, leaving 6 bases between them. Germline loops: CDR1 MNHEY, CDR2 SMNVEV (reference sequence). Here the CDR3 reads CASSLSAIYNEQFF. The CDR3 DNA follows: TGTGCCAGCAGTTTATCCGCGATCTACAATGAGCAGTTCTTC.

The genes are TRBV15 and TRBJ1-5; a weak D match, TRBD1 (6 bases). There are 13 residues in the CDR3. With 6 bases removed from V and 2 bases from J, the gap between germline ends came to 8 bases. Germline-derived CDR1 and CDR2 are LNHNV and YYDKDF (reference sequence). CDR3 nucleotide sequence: TGTGCCACCAGTGAGGGGGGCAATCAGCCCCAGCATTTT. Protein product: CATSEGGNQPQHF. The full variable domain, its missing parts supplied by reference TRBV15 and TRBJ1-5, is DAMVIQNPRYQVTQFGKPVTLSCSQTLNHNVMYWYQQKSSQAPKLLFHYYDKDFNNEADTPDNFQSRRPNTSFCFLDIRSPGLGDTAMYLCATSEGGNQPQHFGDGTRLSIL.

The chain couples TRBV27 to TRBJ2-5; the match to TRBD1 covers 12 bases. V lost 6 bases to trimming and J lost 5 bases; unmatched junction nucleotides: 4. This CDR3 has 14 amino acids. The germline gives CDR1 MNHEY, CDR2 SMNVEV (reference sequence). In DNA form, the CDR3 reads TGTGCCAGCAGCCGGGACAGGGGGCGGGAGACCCAGTACTTC. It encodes CASSRDRGRETQYF.

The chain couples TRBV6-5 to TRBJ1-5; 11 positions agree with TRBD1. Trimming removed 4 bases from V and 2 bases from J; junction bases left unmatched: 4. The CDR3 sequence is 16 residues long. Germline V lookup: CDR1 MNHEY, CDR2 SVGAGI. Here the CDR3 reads CASSSGQGAGNQPQHF. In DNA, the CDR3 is TGTGCCAGCAGTTCCGGACAGGGGGCGGGCAATCAGCCCCAGCATTTT.

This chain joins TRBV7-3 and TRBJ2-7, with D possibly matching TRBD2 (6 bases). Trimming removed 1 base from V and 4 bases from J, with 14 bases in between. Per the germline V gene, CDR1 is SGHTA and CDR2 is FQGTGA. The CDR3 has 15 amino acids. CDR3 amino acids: CASSLRSGEVYEQYF. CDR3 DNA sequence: TGTGCCAGCAGCTTAAGATCGGGAGAGGTTTACGAGCAGTACTTC.

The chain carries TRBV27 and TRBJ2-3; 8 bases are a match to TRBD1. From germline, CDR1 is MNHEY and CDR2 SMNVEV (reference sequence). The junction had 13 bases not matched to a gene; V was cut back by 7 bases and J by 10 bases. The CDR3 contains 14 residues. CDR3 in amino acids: CASNVGAGGLAQYF. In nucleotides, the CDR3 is TGTGCCAGCAATGTGGGGGCAGGGGGCTTAGCGCAGTATTTT.

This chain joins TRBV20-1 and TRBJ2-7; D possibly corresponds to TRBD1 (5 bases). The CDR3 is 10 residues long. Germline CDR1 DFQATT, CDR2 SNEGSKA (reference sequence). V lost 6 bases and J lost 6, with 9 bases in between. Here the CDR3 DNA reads TGCAGTGCATCAGACAGCGAGCAGTACTTC. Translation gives CSASDSEQYF.

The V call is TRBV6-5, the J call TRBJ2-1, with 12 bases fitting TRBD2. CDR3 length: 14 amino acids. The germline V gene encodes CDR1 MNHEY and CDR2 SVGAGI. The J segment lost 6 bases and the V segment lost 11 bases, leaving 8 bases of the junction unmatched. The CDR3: CAASWTSGTNEQFF. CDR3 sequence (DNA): TGTGCCGCTTCCTGGACTAGCGGGACCAATGAGCAGTTCTTC.

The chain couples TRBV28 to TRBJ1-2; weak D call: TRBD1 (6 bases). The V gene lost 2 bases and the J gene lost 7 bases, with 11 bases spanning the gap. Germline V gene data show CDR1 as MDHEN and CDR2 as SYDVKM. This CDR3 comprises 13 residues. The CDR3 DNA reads TGTGCCAGCAGTTTAGGGGACATGGGTGGCTACACCTTC. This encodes CASSLGDMGGYTF.

For the CDR3, the DNA is TGCGCCAGCAGCTTGGGGACAGGGACGGCTCACGAGCAGTACTTC. Translation: CASSLGTGTAHEQYF. The chain links TRBV5-1 to TRBJ2-7; 8 nucleotides match TRBD1. Unmatched junction bases numbered 7, after V lost 0 bases and J lost 5 bases. Germline-derived CDR1 and CDR2 are SGHRS and YFSETQ. The CDR3 loop spans 15 amino acids.

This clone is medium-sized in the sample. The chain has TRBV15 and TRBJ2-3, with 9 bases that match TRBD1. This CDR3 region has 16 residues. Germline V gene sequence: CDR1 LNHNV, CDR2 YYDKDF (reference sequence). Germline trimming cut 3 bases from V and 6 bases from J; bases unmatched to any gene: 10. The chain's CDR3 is CATSSRPGQGPDTQYF. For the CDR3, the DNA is TGTGCCACCAGCAGCAGACCGGGACAGGGACCCGATACGCAGTATTTT.

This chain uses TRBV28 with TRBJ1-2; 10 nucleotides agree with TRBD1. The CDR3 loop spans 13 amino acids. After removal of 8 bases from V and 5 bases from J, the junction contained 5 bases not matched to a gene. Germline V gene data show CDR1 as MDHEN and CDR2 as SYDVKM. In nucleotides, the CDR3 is TGTGCCAGCGTTCCGGGACAGGGGTATGGCTACACCTTC. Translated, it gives CASVPGQGYGYTF.